This TCR beta chain was retrieved from a study of PD-L1 blockade in urothelial cancer. Study-level information: About 90% of the roughly 29 patients were men whose urothelial cancer was bladder-origin. Specimens of blood held a median count of approximately 150,000 T cells. Investigators checked blood 3 weeks (second dose) and 6 weeks after treatment start. Between 0 and 3 prior chemotherapy regimens had been given to patients.

The time point was: pretreatment peripheral blood. Profiling relied on immunoSEQ multiplex PCR, and the TCRdb table lists in-frame clones only, not all of them. The sample has 55,000 to 75,000 clones; more than 80% are singletons. The CDR3 has 14 amino acids. The J segment lost 1 base and the V segment lost 3 bases, leaving 1 base of the junction unmatched. Germline V lookup: CDR1 KGHSH, CDR2 LQKENI. The source is an older man with urothelial cancer. The material was PBMCs, obtained around atezolizumab (anti-PD-L1) treatment. The rearrangement uses TRBV18 and TRBJ2-5, with 8 bases identical to TRBD1. CDR3 sequence reads: CASSPTGVQETQYF. The CDR3 coding sequence is TGTGCCAGCTCACCGACAGGGGTCCAAGAGACCCAGTACTTC.